This T cell receptor beta chain derives from a study of T cell changes during pregnancy in multiple sclerosis. Germline V gives CDR1 MNHEY, CDR2 SMNVEV (reference sequence). This CDR3 contains 14 residues. The germline V and J ends were trimmed by 4 bases and 2 bases, with 9 bases remaining between them. Produced via immunoSEQ multiplex PCR; TCRdb's table is partial and in-frame only. The sample includes around 96,000 clones, 85% to 95% of them seen just once. The sample here was peripheral blood, taken in the first trimester of pregnancy. The V gene is TRBV27, the J gene TRBJ2-1; a weak D match, TRBD2 (5 bases). The clonotype was recovered from a female donor with multiple sclerosis, enrolled in a pregnancy study. As DNA, the CDR3 is TGTGCCAGCAGTTATACCGGGACCTACAATGAGCAGTTCTTC. It is translated as CASSYTGTYNEQFF.